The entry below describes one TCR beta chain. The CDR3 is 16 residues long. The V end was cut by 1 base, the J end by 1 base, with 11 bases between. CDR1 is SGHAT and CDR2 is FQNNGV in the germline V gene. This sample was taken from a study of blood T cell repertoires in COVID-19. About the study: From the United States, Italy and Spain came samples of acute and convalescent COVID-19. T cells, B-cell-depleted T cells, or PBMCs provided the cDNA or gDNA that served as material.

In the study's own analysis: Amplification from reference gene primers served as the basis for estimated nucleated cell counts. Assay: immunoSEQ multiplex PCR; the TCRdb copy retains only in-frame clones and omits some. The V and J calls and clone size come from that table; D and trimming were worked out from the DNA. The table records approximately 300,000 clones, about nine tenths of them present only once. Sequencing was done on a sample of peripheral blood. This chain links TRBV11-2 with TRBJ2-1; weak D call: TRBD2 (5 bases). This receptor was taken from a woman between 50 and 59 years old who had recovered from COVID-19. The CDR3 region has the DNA TGTGCCAGCAGCTTAGGGCCGGGATGGTCCTACAATGAGCAGTTCTTC. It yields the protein CASSLGPGWSYNEQFF.